One and the same sample provided the 14 T cell receptor beta chains below, sequenced in a study of graft-versus-host responses after intestinal transplantation. The antigens of these receptors remain unknown. Sequenced by immunoSEQ multiplex PCR; TCRdb stores in-frame clones only, minus some. The repertoire holds approximately 77,000 clones, with 85% to 90% as singletons. Sequenced here: unstimulated CD4+ T cells sorted from spleen or lymph node cells, sampled before intestinal transplant. These receptor sequences come from a human donor who received an intestinal transplant.

The chain couples TRBV28 to TRBJ1-6; TRBD1 aligns across 9 bases. Looked up from germline, CDR1 is MDHEN and CDR2 is SYDVKM. The V and J ends lost 3 bases and 2 bases, in that order; junction bases with no gene match: 8. The CDR3 consists of 18 residues. In DNA, the CDR3 is TGTGCCAGCAGTTTGGGTATTGGGACAGGGACCTATAATTCACCCCTCCACTTT. It is translated as CASSLGIGTGTYNSPLHF.

The genes are TRBV28 and TRBJ1-4, with D hard to call. Germline-derived CDR1 and CDR2 are MDHEN and SYDVKM. The length of the CDR3 is 12 residues. V lost 7 bases and J 6 bases, leaving 9 bases between the germline ends. The CDR3 coding sequence is TGTGCCAGCACACAGATGGATGAAAAACTGTTTTTT. This encodes CASTQMDEKLFF.

CDR3 sequence reads: CASSFGQATDTQYF. As DNA, the CDR3 is TGTGCCAGCAGCTTCGGACAGGCCACAGATACGCAGTATTTT. This rearrangement joins TRBV7-2 to TRBJ2-3; TRBD1 matches at 7 bases. Per germline, CDR1 SGHTA and CDR2 FQGNSA. CDR3 size: 14 residues. Trimming took 3 bases from V and 2 from J; bases not matched to a gene: 2. The full variable domain, with the rest looked up from reference TRBV7-2 and TRBJ2-3, is GAGVSQSPSNKVTEKGKDVELRCDPISGHTALYWYRQSLGQGLEFLIYFQGNSAPDKSGLPSDRFSAERTGGSVSTLTIQRTQQEDSAVYLCASSFGQATDTQYFGPGTRLTVL.

This clone was seen only a few times. The gene calls are TRBV19 and TRBJ2-5; 7 nucleotides line up with TRBD1. The ends lost 5 bases at V and 4 bases at J; junction bases unmatched: 10. The germline CDR1 and CDR2 sequences are LNHDA and SQIVND (reference sequence). The CDR3 extends over 15 amino acids. The CDR3 nucleotides are TGTGCCAGTAGTGTACAGGGGCAACGGGGAGAGACCCAGTACTTC. Translating it yields CASSVQGQRGETQYF.

This rearrangement joins TRBV19 to TRBJ2-5; perhaps TRBD2 as D (7 bases). Looked up from germline, CDR1 is LNHDA and CDR2 is SQIVND (reference sequence). V dropped 5 bases and J dropped 3 bases, with 19 bases sitting between them. The CDR3 runs to 16 residues. The CDR3 loop is CASSQFGAGAKETQYF. In DNA, the CDR3 is TGTGCCAGTAGTCAGTTCGGGGCGGGGGCGAAAGAGACCCAGTACTTC.

This chain's CDR3 is CSVENLGQGLSEQYF. CDR3 bases: TGCAGCGTTGAAAATTTAGGACAGGGTTTGTCCGAGCAGTACTTC. This rearrangement joins TRBV29-1 to TRBJ2-7; 8 bases are a match to TRBD1. This CDR3 has 15 residues. With 2 bases clipped from V and 6 bases from J, the junction kept 12 bases outside the gene matches. Germline values: CDR1 SQVTM, CDR2 ANQGSEA.

This chain uses TRBV28 with TRBJ1-5; D remains ambiguous. V lost 1 base and J lost 5, with 15 bases in between. CDR3 length: 16 residues. CDR1 is MDHEN and CDR2 is SYDVKM in the germline V gene. The CDR3 protein is CASSLFEGMGYQPQHF. The CDR3 region has the DNA TGTGCCAGCAGTTTATTTGAGGGAATGGGATATCAGCCCCAGCATTTT.

This rearrangement joins TRBV5-1 to TRBJ2-5, with 10 bases matching TRBD1. The CDR3 runs to 15 residues. The germline CDR1 and CDR2 sequences are SGHRS and YFSETQ. With V trimmed by 4 bases and J by 2 bases, 5 bases remained unmatched. CDR3 sequence reads: CASSAGTGVQETQYF. The CDR3 nucleotides read TGCGCCAGCAGCGCCGGGACAGGGGTTCAAGAGACCCAGTACTTC.

This clone has only a few counts. The chain uses TRBV15 and TRBJ1-2, with unresolved D. This CDR3 spans 10 amino acids. The germline V and J ends were trimmed by 1 base and 8 bases, with 2 bases remaining between them. CDR1 is LNHNV and CDR2 is YYDKDF in the germline V gene (reference sequence). Written as DNA, the CDR3 is TGTGCCACCAGCAGAGCAGGCTACACCTTC. This translates into CATSRAGYTF.

The rearrangement uses TRBV5-1 and TRBJ2-5; TRBD1 aligns across 8 bases. V trimming: 5 bases; J trimming: 4 bases; junction bases outside the gene matches: 16. Germline CDR1 is SGHRS and CDR2 is YFSETQ. CDR3 length: 17 residues. CDR3 nucleotides: TGCGCCAGCAGGTCAACCGGGACAGGTTTAAGTGGAGAGACCCAGTACTTC. Its translation: CASRSTGTGLSGETQYF.

As to this clone: Compared with germline, one end of the junction differs, possibly owing to a read error. Written as DNA, the CDR3 is TGCAGCGTTAAGGACAGGGGGCGAGGAAACATGCAGTACTTC. This codes for CSVKDRGRGNMQYF. The genes are TRBV29-1 and TRBJ2-4; TRBD1 aligns across 11 bases. Germline V gives CDR1 SQVTM, CDR2 ANQGSEA. This CDR3 spans 14 amino acids.

This chain connects TRBV29-1 to TRBJ2-1; D uncertain. The germline V gene has CDR1 SQVTM and CDR2 ANQGSEA. V lost 4 bases and J lost 6, with 13 bases in between. The CDR3 length is 13 residues. The CDR3 DNA follows: TGCAGCGTTGCGGGTAGGCTCATCAATGAGCAGTTCTTC. This sequence encodes CSVAGRLINEQFF.

The DNA of the CDR3 is TGTGCCAGCAGCCCCCAGGGCACGTCCCCTGGCTACACCTTC. Amino acids: CASSPQGTSPGYTF. This chain joins TRBV7-2 and TRBJ1-2, with D possibly being TRBD1 (5 bases). This CDR3 region has 14 residues. V lost 5 bases to trimming and J lost 7 bases, with 17 bases between them. Germline V lookup: CDR1 SGHTA, CDR2 FQGNSA.

Here the CDR3 DNA reads TGTGCCAGCAGCTTGATGGGGGGGTCGGCCGAGCAGTACTTC. Translating it yields CASSLMGGSAEQYF. The V gene is TRBV5-6, the J gene TRBJ2-7, with 7 positions matching TRBD2. Germline CDR1 is SGHDT and CDR2 is YYEEEE. The V and J ends lost 1 base and 6 bases, in that order; junction bases with no gene match: 7. This CDR3 is built from 14 residues.